What follows are 27 T cell receptor beta chains derived from one specimen sequenced in a study of T cell clones after liver transplantation. TCRdb keeps only in-frame clones here, not all; method: immunoSEQ multiplex PCR. The table has roughly 80,000 clones, approximately 82% seen once. The starting material was CD4+ T cells from blood, obtained at the 22-month timepoint. The source is a human patient who received a liver transplant. The T cells may come from the graft donor.

V usage is TRBV11-2 and J usage is TRBJ1-4; D might be TRBD1 (6 bases). Trimming took 5 bases from V and 8 from J, leaving 12 bases between them. Germline CDR1 reads SGHAT; CDR2 reads FQNNGV. The CDR3 is 13 amino acids. Here the CDR3 reads CASSQLTGEKLFF. In nucleotides, the CDR3 is TGTGCCAGCAGCCAACTGACAGGCGAAAAACTGTTTTTT.

The chain links TRBV25-1 to TRBJ2-2, with D possibly being TRBD1 (5 bases). The CDR3 consists of 13 residues. In germline, CDR1 is MGHDK, CDR2 SYGVNS. Trimming shortened V by 5 bases and J by 4 bases, and 8 bases separated the two germline ends. This chain's CDR3 is CASSKRGTGELFF. The CDR3 DNA sequence: TGTGCCAGCAGTAAAAGGGGCACCGGGGAGCTGTTTTTT.

The chain employs TRBV9 and TRBJ2-3; D is possibly TRBD1 (6 bases). The CDR3 is made up of 15 amino acids. Between the trimmed V and J ends, which lost 1 base and 3 bases, there was a span of 12 bases. CDR1 and CDR2 (germline): SGDLS, YYNGEE. In DNA form, the CDR3 reads TGTGCCAGCAGCGTACAGGGGTCTCGGACAGATACGCAGTATTTT. Its translation is CASSVQGSRTDTQYF.

The chain joins TRBV15 to TRBJ2-7, with D uncertain. The length of the CDR3 is 13 residues. Germline V lookup: CDR1 LNHNV, CDR2 YYDKDF (reference sequence). With 0 bases removed from V and 4 bases from J, the gap between germline ends came to 7 bases. The CDR3 here is CATSRDPGYEQYF. As DNA, the CDR3 is TGTGCCACCAGCAGAGATCCGGGTTACGAGCAGTACTTC.

The V call is TRBV7-9, the J call TRBJ1-6; D remains unclear. Germline CDR1 SEHNR, CDR2 FQNEAQ (reference sequence). The CDR3 length is 16 residues. With 0 bases removed from V and 6 bases from J, the gap between germline ends came to 12 bases. The CDR3 sequence is CASSLAQVSGNSPLHF. In nucleotides, the CDR3 is TGTGCCAGCAGCTTAGCTCAGGTCAGCGGTAATTCACCCCTCCACTTT.

The chain joins TRBV11-2 to TRBJ2-5; 7 nucleotides line up with TRBD2. V shed 1 base and J 5 bases; nucleotides not matched to a gene: 7. Germline CDR1 is SGHAT and CDR2 is FQNNGV. The CDR3 contains 15 residues. CDR3 protein: CASSLGTRDGETQYF. In nucleotides, the CDR3 is TGTGCCAGCAGCTTAGGGACTAGGGATGGGGAGACCCAGTACTTC.

This clone was counted once. The rearrangement links TRBV11-2 to TRBJ2-3, with D unclear. Trimming shortened V by 5 bases and J by 4 bases, and 13 bases separated the two germline ends. Germline V gene lookup returns CDR1 SGHAT and CDR2 FQNNGV. The CDR3 is 14 residues long. The CDR3: CASSPGTSPDTQYF. The DNA for the CDR3 is TGTGCCAGCAGCCCCGGAACTTCCCCAGATACGCAGTATTTT. The full variable domain, completed using reference TRBV11-2 and TRBJ2-3, is EAGVAQSPRYKIIEKRQSVAFWCNPISGHATLYWYQQILGQGPKLLIQFQNNGVVDDSQLPKDRFSAERLKGVDSTLKIQPAKLEDSAVYLCASSPGTSPDTQYFGPGTRLTVL.

The rearrangement links TRBV11-2 to TRBJ1-2; D may be TRBD1 (6 bases). This CDR3 has 15 residues. In germline, CDR1 is SGHAT, CDR2 FQNNGV. Trimming cost V 5 bases and J 4 bases, with 17 bases left between them. The CDR3 protein is CASSPRGMGFYGYTF. In nucleotides, the CDR3 is TGTGCCAGCAGCCCAAGGGGGATGGGATTCTATGGCTACACCTTC.

The chain has TRBV6-1 and TRBJ2-3, with D perhaps TRBD2 (5 bases). Germline CDR1 reads MNHNS; CDR2 reads SASEGT. Trimming left V 3 bases short and J 1 base short, with 14 bases between. The CDR3 runs to 16 residues. The CDR3 loop is CASSDRGQAGTDTQYF. The CDR3 DNA reads TGTGCCAGCAGTGACCGGGGTCAAGCAGGCACAGATACGCAGTATTTT.

V gene TRBV11-3 combines with J gene TRBJ2-1; TRBD2 matches at 12 bases. CDR1 SGHNT and CDR2 YENEEA come from the germline V gene. J gave up 8 bases and V 1 base, and 3 bases lay outside the gene matches. The CDR3 is made up of 15 amino acids. This CDR3 is CASSLGTSGKDEQFF. The CDR3 DNA reads as TGTGCCAGCAGCTTAGGGACTAGCGGGAAGGATGAGCAGTTCTTC.

The J gene is TRBJ2-7, the V gene TRBV11-2, with D possibly being TRBD1 (5 bases). The germline CDR1 and CDR2 sequences are SGHAT and FQNNGV. CDR3 length equals 13 residues. Trimming took off 5 bases at V and 3 bases at J, with 11 bases between the two ends. Here the CDR3 DNA reads TGTGCCAGCAGCCCCCTTGACAGCTACGAGCAGTACTTC. It codes for CASSPLDSYEQYF.

The chain combines TRBV27 with TRBJ1-3; perhaps TRBD1 as D (5 bases). The CDR3 runs to 14 residues. The germline V and J ends were trimmed by 6 bases and 3 bases, with 12 bases remaining between them. Germline V lookup: CDR1 MNHEY, CDR2 SMNVEV (reference sequence). In DNA, the CDR3 is TGTGCCAGCAGGTCCTTAGGGGTTGGAAACACCATATATTTT. Amino acids: CASRSLGVGNTIYF.

The chain has TRBV11-3 and TRBJ2-1; D possibly uses TRBD1 or TRBD2 (7 bases each). The ends were cut back, 3 bases at V and 9 bases at J, with 12 bases in the middle. The germline CDR1 and CDR2 sequences are SGHNT and YENEEA. This CDR3 is built from 13 residues. Written as DNA, the CDR3 is TGTGCCAGCAGCTTGGTCAGGGGGGGTGAGCAGTTCTTC. This encodes CASSLVRGGEQFF. The whole variable domain, filled in from reference TRBV11-3 and TRBJ2-1, reads EAGVVQSPRYKIIEKKQPVAFWCNPISGHNTLYWYLQNLGQGPELLIRYENEEAVDDSQLPKDRFSAERLKGVDSTLKIQPAELGDSAVYLCASSLVRGGEQFFGPGTRLTVL.

This clone was seen only a few times. This chain joins TRBV5-1 and TRBJ1-2, with TRBD1 identical over 9 bases. V lost 6 bases, J lost 2 bases, and 5 bases stayed unmatched. CDR1 and CDR2 (germline): SGHRS, YFSETQ. The CDR3 totals 14 residues. The CDR3 sequence is CASTGTGINYGYTF. The CDR3 DNA reads as TGCGCCAGCACTGGGACAGGGATCAACTATGGCTACACCTTC.

This chain uses TRBV2 with TRBJ2-3, with 9 nucleotides matching TRBD2. The junction had 5 bases not matched to a gene; V was cut back by 7 bases and J by 3 bases. Germline lookup yields CDR1 SNHLY and CDR2 FYNNEI. This CDR3 region has 14 residues. In DNA, the CDR3 is TGTGCCAGCAATCTAGCGGGACGTACAGATACGCAGTATTTT. This codes for CASNLAGRTDTQYF.

The rearrangement joins TRBV15 to TRBJ2-5; D possibly corresponds to TRBD1 (6 bases). The V gene's germline CDR1 is LNHNV and CDR2 YYDKDF (reference sequence). Trimming removed 1 base at V and 5 bases at J, with 11 bases between. The CDR3 contains 14 residues. This CDR3 is CATSRAGQGETQYF. Here the CDR3 DNA reads TGTGCCACCAGCAGAGCTGGCCAGGGGGAGACCCAGTACTTC.

The chain carries TRBV7-2 and TRBJ2-1; possibly TRBD2 for D (5 bases). This CDR3 region has 16 residues. Trimming removed 6 bases at V and 0 bases at J, with 15 bases between. Germline values: CDR1 SGHTA, CDR2 FQGNSA. CDR3 protein: CASSPGLLSSYNEQFF. The DNA for the CDR3 is TGTGCCAGCAGTCCAGGACTCCTAAGCTCCTACAATGAGCAGTTCTTC. The variable domain in full, completed from reference TRBV7-2 and TRBJ2-1, reads GAGVSQSPSNKVTEKGKDVELRCDPISGHTALYWYRQSLGQGLEFLIYFQGNSAPDKSGLPSDRFSAERTGGSVSTLTIQRTQQEDSAVYLCASSPGLLSSYNEQFFGPGTRLTVL.

This clone occurred once. Other DNA sequences in this sample translate to the same CDR3. This chain connects TRBV15 to TRBJ2-7; D perhaps matches TRBD1 (5 bases). Germline V gives CDR1 LNHNV, CDR2 YYDKDF (reference sequence). The CDR3 is 13 residues long. V was clipped by 0 bases and J by 4 bases, with 7 bases between them. In DNA, the CDR3 is TGTGCCACCAGCAGAGATAGGGGTTACGAGCAGTACTTC. It translates to CATSRDRGYEQYF.

The chain carries TRBV12-5 and TRBJ2-1; D is unclear. The length of the CDR3 is 12 residues. Germline V gene sequence: CDR1 LGHNT, CDR2 FRNRAP. V shed 4 bases and J shed 8 bases, with 9 bases lying between them. CDR3 nucleotide sequence: TGTGCTAGTGGTTCTTCCCTCGATGAGCAGTTCTTC. It is translated as CASGSSLDEQFF. The whole variable domain, remainder taken from reference TRBV12-5 and TRBJ2-1, is DARVTQTPRHKVTEMGQEVTMRCQPILGHNTVFWYRQTMMQGLELLAYFRNRAPLDDSGMPKDRFSAEMPDATLATLKIQPSEPRDSAVYFCASGSSLDEQFFGPGTRLTVL.

The chain joins TRBV25-1 to TRBJ1-5; no firm D call. The CDR3 consists of 13 residues. V shed 6 bases and J shed 2 bases, with 8 bases lying between them. Germline V gene data show CDR1 as MGHDK and CDR2 as SYGVNS. The chain's CDR3 is CASRGNGNQPQHF. CDR3 nucleotide sequence: TGTGCCAGCAGGGGGAACGGCAATCAGCCCCAGCATTTT.

This chain connects TRBV2 to TRBJ2-1; 8 bases are a match to TRBD1. J gave up 4 bases and V 7 bases, and 6 bases lay outside the gene matches. The CDR3 length is 14 residues. The germline V gene encodes CDR1 SNHLY and CDR2 FYNNEI. CDR3 amino acids: CASTLTGVYNEQFF. CDR3 sequence (DNA): TGTGCCAGCACGTTGACAGGGGTTTACAATGAGCAGTTCTTC.

This clone turned up a few times. CDR3 sequence reads: CASSRAESRQPQHF. The CDR3 bases are TGTGCCAGTAGTAGGGCTGAGTCCCGACAGCCCCAGCATTTT. This rearrangement joins TRBV19 to TRBJ1-5; no firm D call. V was trimmed by 4 bases and J by 7 bases, leaving 14 bases between them. CDR3 length: 14 residues. Germline loops: CDR1 LNHDA, CDR2 SQIVND (reference sequence).

This chain uses TRBV6-5 with TRBJ1-6, with 7 positions matching TRBD1. The CDR3 loop spans 14 amino acids. V was clipped by 2 bases and J by 7 bases; unmatched bases: 2. Germline CDR1 reads MNHEY; CDR2 reads SVGAGI. CDR3 nucleotide sequence: TGTGCCAGCAGTTACAGGGGGCGGAATTCACCCCTCCACTTT. It is translated as CASSYRGRNSPLHF.

The chain employs TRBV14 and TRBJ2-4, with D perhaps given as TRBD1 or TRBD2 (6 bases each). Trimming removed 1 base at V and 5 bases at J, with 12 bases between. From germline, CDR1 is SGHDN and CDR2 FVKESK. The CDR3 has 15 residues. In DNA, the CDR3 is TGTGCCAGCAGCCAAGTAGGGGGGACCCAAAACATTCAGTACTTC. Its protein is CASSQVGGTQNIQYF. Filled out from reference TRBV14 and TRBJ2-4, the complete variable domain reads EAGVTQFPSHSVIEKGQTVTLRCDPISGHDNLYWYRRVMGKEIKFLLHFVKESKQDESGMPNNRFLAERTGGTYSTLKVQPAELEDSGVYFCASSQVGGTQNIQYFGAGTRLSVL.

The chain links TRBV7-2 to TRBJ2-3; the match to TRBD2 covers 9 bases. Germline CDR1 SGHTA, CDR2 FQGNSA. This CDR3 has 17 amino acids. J lost 12 bases, V lost 1 base, and 17 bases had no gene match. The DNA for the CDR3 is TGTGCCAGCAGCTTAGGGGCAGGTCGTAGCGGGGGTCCGGGTCAGTATTTT. Protein: CASSLGAGRSGGPGQYF.

The chain couples TRBV5-8 to TRBJ2-6; 7 nucleotides align to TRBD2. CDR3 length equals 17 residues. CDR1 is SGHTS, CDR2 YDEGEE, per germline. With 0 bases clipped from V and 2 bases from J, the junction kept 5 bases outside the gene matches. The chain's CDR3 is CASSLGAGKAGANVLTF. CDR3 DNA: TGTGCCAGCAGCTTGGGAGCGGGAAAAGCTGGGGCCAACGTCCTGACTTTC.

The chain joins TRBV4-1 to TRBJ2-7, with TRBD1 matching over 7 bases. The germline V gene encodes CDR1 MGHRA and CDR2 YSYEKL. The CDR3 sequence is 15 residues long. The trim removed 3 bases at V and 4 bases at J, leaving 9 bases unmatched. The CDR3 coding sequence is TGCGCCAGCAGCCACCGAGGACAGGTTAAATACGAGCAGTACTTC. Translating it yields CASSHRGQVKYEQYF.